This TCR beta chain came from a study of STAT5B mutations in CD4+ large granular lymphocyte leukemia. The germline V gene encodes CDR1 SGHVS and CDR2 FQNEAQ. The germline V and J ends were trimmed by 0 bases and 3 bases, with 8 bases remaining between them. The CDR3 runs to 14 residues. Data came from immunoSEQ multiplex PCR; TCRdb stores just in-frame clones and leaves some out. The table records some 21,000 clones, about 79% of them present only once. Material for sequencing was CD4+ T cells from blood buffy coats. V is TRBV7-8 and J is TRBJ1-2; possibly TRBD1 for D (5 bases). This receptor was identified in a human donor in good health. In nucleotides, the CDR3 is TGTGCCAGCAGCTTAGCGTTAGGGGACTATGGCTACACCTTC. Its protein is CASSLALGDYGYTF. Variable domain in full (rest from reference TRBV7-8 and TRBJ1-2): GAGVSQSPRYKVAKRGQDVALRCDPISGHVSLFWYQQALGQGPEFLTYFQNEAQLDKSGLPSDRFFAERPEGSVSTLKIQRTQQEDSAVYLCASSLALGDYGYTFGSGTRLTVV.